One sample yielded the 10 T cell receptor beta chains listed below, sequenced in a study of blood T cell repertoires in COVID-19. TCRdb keeps only in-frame clones here, not all; method: immunoSEQ multiplex PCR. The repertoire holds under 400,000 clones, with about nine tenths as singletons. The specimen sequenced was peripheral blood. The receptors were sampled from a woman aged 30 to 39 with COVID-19, enrolled during active disease.

The rearrangement links TRBV5-1 to TRBJ1-2, with D perhaps TRBD1 (6 bases). Germline values: CDR1 SGHRS, CDR2 YFSETQ. CDR3 length: 15 amino acids. Trimming removed 1 base from V and 5 bases from J, with 15 bases in between. The CDR3 here is CASSLSGGAGYGYTF. In nucleotides, the CDR3 is TGCGCCAGCAGCTTGTCGGGGGGCGCTGGGTATGGCTACACCTTC. The full variable domain, completed using reference TRBV5-1 and TRBJ1-2, is KAGVTQTPRYLIKTRGQQVTLSCSPISGHRSVSWYQQTPGQGLQFLFEYFSETQRNKGNFPGRFSGRQFSNSRSEMNVSTLELGDSALYLCASSLSGGAGYGYTFGSGTRLTVV.

This sequence joins TRBV28 and TRBJ2-1; 8 bases match TRBD1. CDR1 and CDR2 from the germline V gene are MDHEN and SYDVKM. V lost 11 bases, J lost 1 base, and 7 bases stayed unmatched. CDR3 size: 14 residues. The CDR3 spells CACSGDRSYNEQFF. CDR3 DNA: TGTGCCTGTTCTGGGGACAGGTCCTACAATGAGCAGTTCTTC.

This chain links TRBV11-3 with TRBJ2-1; 10 bases agree with TRBD2. The CDR3 has 15 residues. Germline trimming cut 4 bases from V and 4 bases from J; bases unmatched to any gene: 4. Germline CDR1 is SGHNT and CDR2 is YENEEA. The CDR3 region is CASSSGLAAYNEQFF. The CDR3 nucleotides read TGTGCCAGCAGCTCCGGACTAGCGGCATACAATGAGCAGTTCTTC.

The J gene is TRBJ1-1, the V gene TRBV5-1; 7 bases match TRBD1. The CDR3 sequence is 16 residues long. Unmatched junction bases numbered 7, after V lost 2 bases and J lost 0 bases. Germline CDR1 reads SGHRS; CDR2 reads YFSETQ. CDR3: CASSLEGGSVNTEAFF. DNA of the CDR3: TGCGCCAGCAGCTTAGAAGGGGGCTCGGTGAACACTGAAGCTTTCTTT.

The gene calls are TRBV5-4 and TRBJ2-5, with TRBD1 matching over 7 bases. V shed 4 bases, J shed 4 bases, and the junction held 10 bases outside the gene matches. Germline CDR1 is SGHNT and CDR2 is YYREEE (reference sequence). This CDR3 has 15 residues. The CDR3 is CASSHSDRPGETQYF. CDR3 bases: TGTGCCAGCAGCCACTCGGACAGGCCGGGAGAGACCCAGTACTTC.

V gene TRBV4-2 combines with J gene TRBJ2-5; the D gene is possibly TRBD2 (6 bases). The CDR3 is 15 residues long. Germline loops: CDR1 LGHNA, CDR2 YNFKEQ. The V gene lost 4 bases and the J gene lost 8 bases, with 20 bases spanning the gap. CDR3 bases: TGTGCCAGCAGCCCGCTCTTTTCGGGGGTCGGTACCCAGTACTTC. Amino acids: CASSPLFSGVGTQYF.

The chain links TRBV10-3 to TRBJ2-1; weak D call: TRBD1 (5 bases). Trimming shortened V by 6 bases and J by 5 bases, and 11 bases separated the two germline ends. Looked up from germline, CDR1 is ENHRY and CDR2 is SYGVKD. CDR3 length: 13 residues. The CDR3: CAISKDTNNEQFF. The CDR3 region has the DNA TGTGCCATCAGCAAGGACACGAACAATGAGCAGTTCTTC.

The chain has TRBV3-1 (or the pseudogene TRBV3-2) and TRBJ2-1; 11 bases line up with TRBD2. The CDR3 is 18 residues long. Trimming removed 3 bases from V and 7 bases from J; junction bases left unmatched: 14. The V gene's germline CDR1 is LGHDT and CDR2 YNNKEL (reference sequence). The chain's CDR3 is CASSHRHIAGGQLNEQFF. The DNA for the CDR3 is TGTGCCAGCAGCCATCGCCACATAGCGGGGGGGCAACTTAATGAGCAGTTCTTC.

This clone is a singleton in its sample. The J gene is TRBJ1-5, the V gene TRBV19, with a weak D call TRBD1 (6 bases). The V gene's germline CDR1 is LNHDA and CDR2 SQIVND (reference sequence). Trimming stripped 4 bases from V and 0 bases from J, with 16 bases between. The CDR3 is 17 residues long. The chain's CDR3 is CASSKGHQGDSNQPQHF. CDR3 nucleotide sequence: TGTGCCAGTAGTAAGGGACACCAGGGAGATAGCAATCAGCCCCAGCATTTT.

The chain has TRBV7-9 and TRBJ1-3, with D possibly being TRBD1 (6 bases). Germline V gene lookup returns CDR1 SEHNR and CDR2 FQNEAQ (reference sequence). Between the trimmed V and J ends, which lost 2 bases and 0 bases, there was a span of 14 bases. This CDR3 contains 17 residues. This CDR3 is CASSLPVRGSSGNTIYF. CDR3 coding DNA: TGTGCCAGCAGCTTACCAGTCAGGGGCTCCTCTGGAAACACCATATATTTT.